Detailed here is one TCR beta chain. Its antigen remains unknown. Its ends do not fully match the called genes, so a read error is possible. The CDR3 covers 14 residues. Germline V gives CDR1 MGHDK, CDR2 SYGVNS. Not a single patient had been given any form of treatment at any point before undergoing thyroid surgery. The sample comes from a study of metastatic and nonmetastatic thyroid tumors. Study-level background: A comparison of repertoires was made across blood and tumor or nodule tissue from malignant and benign thyroid patients. Findings of the study overall: It was reported that TCR beta diversity was significantly higher in malignant thyroid tumors than benign nodules, in blood and tumor.

Authors' methods: The distant-metastasis classifier for papillary thyroid cancer was built from CDR3 differences across clinicopathological groups. TCRdb re-analyzed the PCR reads using MiXCR. TCRdb, not the original authors, processed these V and J calls. Counted here are about 39,000 clones, around 17% occurring once; the ten biggest clones make up about 3.8%. The sample was blood. This chain joins TRBV25-1 and TRBJ2-7; D is possibly TRBD1 (5 bases). The clonotype comes from a female donor with papillary thyroid cancer or a benign thyroid nodule (not recorded which). Some clones in this sample may be carry-over from other donors' samples. Written as DNA, the CDR3 is TGTGCAAGCACAAGGGGAAAGGGGACCTACGAGCAGTACTTC. This encodes CASTRGKGTYEQYF.